This T cell receptor (beta chain) is from a study of CD8+CD57+ T cells in acquired aplastic anemia. TCR beta VDJ and CDR3 profiling used genomic DNA as template. One entry per CDR3 protein, called by TCRdb with MiXCR from the reads. Here the sample spans approximately 170,000 distinct CDR3 sequences, 40% to 55% being singletons. Patients picked for sequencing had shown CD8+CD57+ cell expansion detected by flow cytometry. CDR3 length equals 14 residues. V gave up 5 bases and J gave up 2 bases; unmatched junction bases: 3. CDR1 SGHVS and CDR2 FQNEAQ come from the germline V gene. The TCR sequence derives from a human donor with aplastic anemia. Sequencing used sorted CD4+, CD8+, or CD8+CD57+ T cells (not recorded which) from PBMCs. The chain recombines TRBV7-8 with TRBJ1-3, with 7 positions matching TRBD1. The CDR3 sequence: CASSETGAGNTIYF. Here the CDR3 DNA reads TGTGCCAGCAGCGAAACAGGGGCTGGAAACACCATATATTTT.